A single sample is the source of the 8 T cell receptor beta chains below, sequenced in a study of T cell repertoires in cytomegalovirus infection. One entry per CDR3 protein, called by TCRdb with MiXCR from the reads. This table has about 200,000 distinct CDR3 sequences, roughly 9% appearing once. Sequencing input: PBMCs. The origin of the receptors is a human donor in good health (CMV status not recorded). Some clones in this sample may be carry-over from other donors' samples.

The V gene is TRBV29-1, the J gene TRBJ1-1; tentatively, D is TRBD1 (5 bases). Trimming pared 1 base from V and 1 base from J, leaving 16 bases between. The germline V gene has CDR1 SQVTM and CDR2 ANQGSEA. The CDR3 length is 16 residues. CDR3: CSVEVRAGQQNTEAFF. CDR3 nucleotide sequence: TGCAGCGTTGAAGTGAGGGCGGGGCAGCAGAACACTGAAGCTTTCTTT.

This clonotype was seen only a few times. The V gene is TRBV6-6, the J gene TRBJ1-5; possible D gene TRBD1, 6 bases. Germline V gives CDR1 MNHNY, CDR2 SVGAGI (reference sequence). CDR3 length equals 16 residues. Trimming cost V 5 bases and J 5 bases, with 19 bases left between them. This CDR3 is CASSPGAGRDHQPQHF. The CDR3 DNA sequence: TGTGCCAGCAGTCCGGGGGCGGGCAGGGACCATCAGCCCCAGCATTTT.

The V call is TRBV15, the J call TRBJ1-1; TRBD1 might be the D (6 bases). This CDR3 contains 15 residues. V lost 0 bases and J 4 bases, leaving 12 bases between the germline ends. Looked up from germline, CDR1 is LNHNV and CDR2 is YYDKDF (reference sequence). The CDR3 sequence: CATSRDSWGPTEAFF. CDR3 nucleotide sequence: TGTGCCACCAGCAGAGATTCGTGGGGGCCCACTGAAGCTTTCTTT.

This clonotype has ten or more counts. The chain is built from TRBV11-2 and TRBJ2-1; 7 bases agree with TRBD2. The length of the CDR3 is 15 residues. Germline V gives CDR1 SGHAT, CDR2 FQNNGV. Losses at the gene ends were 1 base for V and 4 bases for J; bases not matched to a gene: 4. This CDR3 is CASSLGLAVYNEQFF. Here the CDR3 DNA reads TGTGCCAGCAGCTTAGGTCTAGCGGTTTACAATGAGCAGTTCTTC. The variable domain in full, completed from reference TRBV11-2 and TRBJ2-1, reads EAGVAQSPRYKIIEKRQSVAFWCNPISGHATLYWYQQILGQGPKLLIQFQNNGVVDDSQLPKDRFSAERLKGVDSTLKIQPAKLEDSAVYLCASSLGLAVYNEQFFGPGTRLTVL.

The gene calls are TRBV12-3 or TRBV12-4 and TRBJ1-2; D remains ambiguous. The CDR3 consists of 13 residues. Trimming removed 7 bases at V and 5 bases at J, with 14 bases between. CDR3 bases: TGTGCCAGCACTCCCGCCGAGGTTTATGGCTACACCTTC. Its protein product is CASTPAEVYGYTF.

This clonotype showed up many times. The rearrangement uses TRBV7-2 and TRBJ2-1; D may be TRBD2 (6 bases). This CDR3 is 13 amino acids long. CDR1 is SGHTA and CDR2 is FQGNSA in the germline V gene. Deletions cut 5 bases from V and 6 bases from J, with 11 bases between. The chain's CDR3 is CASSPLASNEQFF. The DNA of the CDR3 is TGTGCCAGCAGCCCCCTAGCGAGCAATGAGCAGTTCTTC.

This clonotype has at least ten counts. This chain joins TRBV7-3 and TRBJ2-1, with no clear D. This CDR3 has 14 residues. The V and J ends lost 5 bases and 6 bases respectively, with 14 bases between them. Germline lookup yields CDR1 SGHTA and CDR2 FQGTGA. The CDR3 nucleotides read TGTGCCAGCAGCCCCCGTGGCCGAACCAATGAGCAGTTCTTC. Its translation: CASSPRGRTNEQFF. The full variable domain, rest sourced from reference TRBV7-3 and TRBJ2-1, is GAGVSQTPSNKVTEKGKYVELRCDPISGHTALYWYRQSLGQGPEFLIYFQGTGAADDSGLPNDRFFAVRPEGSVSTLKIQRTERGDSAVYLCASSPRGRTNEQFFGPGTRLTVL.

In its sample, this clonotype was seen many times. In DNA, the CDR3 is TGTGCCAGCAGCCCCCTGGGGGCTATGAGCTCCTACGAGCAGTACTTC. Translating it yields CASSPLGAMSSYEQYF. This sequence joins TRBV7-6 and TRBJ2-7; tentatively, D is TRBD1 (6 bases). This CDR3 is built from 16 residues. Per the germline V gene, CDR1 is SGHVS and CDR2 is FNYEAQ. V was shortened by 5 bases and J by 0 bases, with 17 bases between the two germline ends.